The rows below give T cell receptor beta chains drawn from one sample of a study of blood T cell repertoires in COVID-19. Sequenced by immunoSEQ multiplex PCR; TCRdb stores in-frame clones only, minus some. The sample shows about 35,000 clones, about 90% of them seen only once. Sequencing used peripheral blood. Receptor source: a man older than 75 with acute or convalescent COVID-19. The CDR3 runs from the conserved cysteine through the conserved F or W. D genes are given only for firm matches. A clone size is listed for some rows: how often the clone was seen (once, few, many), or a class if it is expanded.

TRBJ1-2	NA	TRBV3-1/TRBV3-2	NA	CASSQDVRTYGYTF	TGTGCCAGCAGCCAAGATGTCAGAACCTATGGCTACACCTTC
TRBJ2-2	few	TRBV11-1	NA	CASSQNGGTNTGELFF	TGTGCCAGCAGCCAAAATGGGGGGACGAACACCGGGGAGCTGTTTTTT
TRBJ2-7	NA	TRBV11-2	TRBD1	CASSEGQGYSYEQYF	TGTGCCAGCAGCGAGGGACAGGGATACTCCTACGAGCAGTACTTC
TRBJ2-2	once	TRBV5-1	NA	CASSRTAPNTGELFF	TGCGCCAGCAGCCGGACAGCCCCGAACACCGGGGAGCTGTTTTTT
TRBJ1-5	NA	TRBV19	TRBD1	CASRDRGSNQPQHF	TGTGCCAGTAGGGACAGGGGGAGCAATCAGCCCCAGCATTTT
TRBJ2-3	NA	TRBV24-1	TRBD1	CATSDQTGGGDTQYF	TGTGCCACCAGTGACCAGACAGGGGGGGGAGATACGCAGTATTTT
TRBJ1-2	NA	TRBV28	TRBD1	CASSPPSTGEDGYTF	TGTGCCAGCAGTCCTCCTTCGACAGGGGAGGATGGCTACACCTTC
TRBJ2-7	NA	TRBV30	TRBD1	CAWRGQGPYEQYF	TGTGCCTGGAGAGGACAGGGACCCTACGAGCAGTACTTC
TRBJ1-4	NA	TRBV18	TRBD1	CASSQGQAVMTNEKLFF	TGTGCCAGCTCACAGGGACAGGCCGTTATGACTAATGAAAAACTGTTTTTT
TRBJ2-3	NA	TRBV15	TRBD2	CATSRTLSSGGTDTQYF	TGTGCCACCAGCAGGACCCTTTCTAGCGGGGGCACAGATACGCAGTATTTT
TRBJ2-1	NA	TRBV2	TRBD1	CASSDGTGSYNEQFF	TGTGCCAGCAGTGATGGGACAGGGTCCTACAATGAGCAGTTCTTC
TRBJ2-1	once	TRBV11-3	TRBD2	CASSLWRGGDNEQFF	TGTGCCAGCAGCTTATGGCGGGGGGGAGACAATGAGCAGTTCTTC
TRBJ1-2	once	TRBV9	NA	CASSVERTGESYGYTF	TGTGCCAGCAGCGTAGAACGGACCGGGGAGAGCTATGGCTACACCTTC
TRBJ1-1	NA	TRBV11-2	NA	CASSLDRNTEAFF	TGTGCCAGCAGCTTAGATCGGAACACTGAAGCTTTCTTT
TRBJ1-1	once	TRBV7-2	NA	CASSLNPGNTEAFF	TGTGCCAGCAGCCTAAACCCAGGGAACACTGAAGCTTTCTTT
TRBJ2-2	NA	TRBV19	TRBD1	CASSRGQVTGELFF	TGTGCCAGTAGTAGGGGACAGGTGACCGGGGAGCTGTTTTTT
TRBJ2-3	NA	TRBV11-3	TRBD1	CASSSRQGATDTQYF	TGTGCCAGCAGCTCTAGACAGGGGGCGACAGATACGCAGTATTTT